The clone carrying this TCR beta chain was picked up a small number of times. This entry is derived from a study of T-cell memory formation after mild COVID-19. Trimming took off 6 bases at V and 2 bases at J, with 13 bases between the two ends. Looked up from germline, CDR1 is ENHRY and CDR2 is SYGVKD. The CDR3 covers 14 residues. Researchers used 5'RACE with constant-segment primers to make TCR alpha and TCR beta cDNA libraries that carry sample barcodes and UMIs. MiXCR, run by TCRdb on the 5' RACE reads, gives a single entry per CDR3 protein. This sample has about 180,000 distinct CDR3 sequences, with approximately 17% found just once.

This sequence originates from a man aged 18 to 29 who had mild COVID-19 (a few samples of this study predate the infection). Cell type and time point are not known. The rearrangement joins TRBV10-3 to TRBJ2-5; tentatively, D is TRBD1 (5 bases). What was sequenced was PBMCs or a T cell subset sorted from them (not recorded which). CDR3: CAISRATLQETQYF. The CDR3 DNA reads as TGTGCCATCAGCAGGGCGACCCTACAAGAGACCCAGTACTTC.